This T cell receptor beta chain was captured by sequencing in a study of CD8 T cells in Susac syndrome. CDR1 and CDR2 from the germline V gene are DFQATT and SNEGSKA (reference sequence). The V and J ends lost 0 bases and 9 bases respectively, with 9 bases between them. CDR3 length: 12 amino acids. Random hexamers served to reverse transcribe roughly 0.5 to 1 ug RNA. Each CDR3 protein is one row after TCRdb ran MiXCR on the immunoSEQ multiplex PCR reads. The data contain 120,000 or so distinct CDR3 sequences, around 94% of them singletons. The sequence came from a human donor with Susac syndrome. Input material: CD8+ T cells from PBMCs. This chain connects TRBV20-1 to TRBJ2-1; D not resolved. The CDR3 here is CSARDLAAEQFF. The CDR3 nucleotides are TGCAGTGCTAGAGATCTGGCGGCTGAGCAGTTCTTC.